These 31 T cell receptor beta chains were all obtained from the same sample, sequenced in a study of shared clonotypes between healthy human individuals. Clones were read by immunoSEQ multiplex PCR, and TCRdb kept only the in-frame ones, dropping some. The sample lists about 1.5 million clones, approximately 98% seen once, with about 0.4% in the top ten. Sequenced input: naive CD4+ T cells sorted from blood. The subset is: CD45RA+ positively selected. Every receptor here comes from a man aged 30 to 45 in good health.

V gene TRBV19 combines with J gene TRBJ2-3, with D tentatively TRBD1 (5 bases). The CDR3 covers 16 residues. V was clipped by 3 bases and J by 0 bases, with 13 bases between them. Per germline, CDR1 LNHDA and CDR2 SQIVND (reference sequence). The CDR3 coding sequence is TGTGCCAGTAGTATTGGTAGGGGATCTAGCACAGATACGCAGTATTTT. It translates to CASSIGRGSSTDTQYF.

V is TRBV9 and J is TRBJ2-3, with D possibly TRBD1 on 5 matching bases. CDR3 length: 12 amino acids. Looked up from germline, CDR1 is SGDLS and CDR2 is YYNGEE. Trimming shortened V by 3 bases and J by 4 bases, and 6 bases separated the two germline ends. CDR3 nucleotides: TGTGCCAGCAGCGAAGGGGCAGATACGCAGTATTTT. This encodes CASSEGADTQYF.

This clone was detected only a few times. The chain has TRBV29-1 and TRBJ2-3; possible D gene TRBD1, 6 bases. Germline V gives CDR1 SQVTM, CDR2 ANQGSEA. V lost 1 base, J lost 4 bases, and 12 bases lay in between. The length of the CDR3 is 14 residues. Written as DNA, the CDR3 is TGCAGCGTTGAAGGAGGGAAGGGGGCAGATACGCAGTATTTT. Translating gives CSVEGGKGADTQYF.

This chain joins TRBV28 and TRBJ1-1; D uncertain. Germline assignment: CDR1 MDHEN and CDR2 SYDVKM. The CDR3 totals 14 residues. The ends were cut back, 6 bases at V and 1 base at J, with 12 bases in the middle. The CDR3 bases are TGTGCCAGCAGGACACAAAGAGGGAACACTGAAGCTTTCTTT. This gives the protein CASRTQRGNTEAFF.

This clone appeared once. The J gene is TRBJ1-5, the V gene TRBV11-2; 8 positions agree with TRBD1. The CDR3 totals 15 residues. The V gene end was trimmed by 1 base and the J gene end by 3 bases; junction bases not matched to a gene: 2. Per the germline V gene, CDR1 is SGHAT and CDR2 is FQNNGV. The CDR3 sequence is CASSLGGQVNQPQHF. As DNA, the CDR3 is TGTGCCAGCAGCTTAGGGGGACAGGTCAATCAGCCCCAGCATTTT.

The chain recombines TRBV5-1 with TRBJ2-5, with TRBD2 as a possible D gene (5 bases). This CDR3 spans 15 amino acids. Looked up from germline, CDR1 is SGHRS and CDR2 is YFSETQ. Trimming took 0 bases from V and 1 from J, leaving 10 bases between them. The CDR3 here is CASSLAGKSQETQYF. In nucleotides, the CDR3 is TGCGCCAGCAGCTTGGCCGGGAAAAGCCAAGAGACCCAGTACTTC. The variable domain in full, with the rest retrieved from reference TRBV5-1 and TRBJ2-5, is KAGVTQTPRYLIKTRGQQVTLSCSPISGHRSVSWYQQTPGQGLQFLFEYFSETQRNKGNFPGRFSGRQFSNSRSEMNVSTLELGDSALYLCASSLAGKSQETQYFGPGTRLLVL.

The rearrangement uses TRBV11-2 and TRBJ2-3; perhaps D is TRBD1 or TRBD2 (6 bases each). V was trimmed by 5 bases and J by 5 bases, leaving 17 bases between them. The CDR3 length is 15 residues. The germline V gene has CDR1 SGHAT and CDR2 FQNNGV. The DNA of the CDR3 is TGTGCCAGCAGCCCGATGGGGGGCGCGGAAGATACGCAGTATTTT. Amino acid sequence: CASSPMGGAEDTQYF.

CDR3 nucleotides: TGCAGCGTTGAGGTAGCGGGAGTGGTCGGGGAGCTGTTTTTT. Amino acid sequence: CSVEVAGVVGELFF. The genes are TRBV29-1 and TRBJ2-2; 9 bases are a match to TRBD2. From germline, CDR1 is SQVTM and CDR2 ANQGSEA. The CDR3 sequence is 14 residues long. J lost 7 bases, V lost 3 bases, and 6 bases had no gene match.

The chain uses TRBV4-2 and TRBJ1-1; 11 nucleotides agree with TRBD1. Germline CDR1 is LGHNA and CDR2 is YNFKEQ. V lost 3 bases and J lost 0; bases outside the gene matches: 3. The CDR3 spans 16 residues. The chain's CDR3 is CASSHGTGGMNTEAFF. In DNA form, the CDR3 reads TGTGCCAGCAGCCATGGGACAGGGGGGATGAACACTGAAGCTTTCTTT.

This chain connects TRBV7-9 to TRBJ2-7, with TRBD2 matching 15 bases. The CDR3 contains 15 residues. From germline, CDR1 is SEHNR and CDR2 FQNEAQ (reference sequence). V gave up 5 bases and J gave up 4 bases; unmatched junction bases: 3. The CDR3 coding sequence is TGTGCCAGCAGCCGGACTAGCGGGAGGGAGTACGAGCAGTACTTC. Its protein is CASSRTSGREYEQYF. Supplemented by reference TRBV7-9 and TRBJ2-7, the full variable domain reads DTGVSQNPRHKITKRGQNVTFRCDPISEHNRLYWYRQTLGQGPEFLTYFQNEAQLEKSRLLSDRFSAERPKGSFSTLEIQRTEQGDSAMYLCASSRTSGREYEQYFGPGTRLTVT.

The genes are TRBV9 and TRBJ1-3; the match to TRBD1 covers 10 bases. The CDR3 has 14 amino acids. Germline values: CDR1 SGDLS, CDR2 YYNGEE. With 4 bases clipped from V and 8 bases from J, the junction kept 6 bases outside the gene matches. The CDR3 reads CASSPRDRGDTIYF. As DNA, the CDR3 is TGTGCCAGCAGCCCTCGGGACAGGGGAGACACCATATATTTT.

Concerning this clone itself: The identical CDR3 is also encoded by other nucleotide sequences in the sample. V gene TRBV18 combines with J gene TRBJ2-7; 12 bases fit TRBD2. V lost 3 bases to trimming and J lost 3 bases; unmatched junction nucleotides: 0. CDR3 length equals 14 residues. Germline loops: CDR1 KGHSH, CDR2 LQKENI. The CDR3: CASSPTSGSYEQYF. The CDR3 nucleotides are TGTGCCAGCTCACCGACTAGCGGGAGCTACGAGCAGTACTTC.

The gene calls are TRBV19 and TRBJ1-5, with D possibly matching TRBD1 (5 bases). The CDR3 length is 20 residues. V lost 7 bases and J lost 2, with 30 bases in between. Per germline, CDR1 LNHDA and CDR2 SQIVND (reference sequence). The CDR3 protein is CASKDSRWVRDPFGNQPQHF. The CDR3 DNA reads as TGTGCCAGTAAAGACTCAAGGTGGGTGCGGGACCCCTTTGGCAATCAGCCCCAGCATTTT.

In regard to this clone: The sample carries other DNA sequences with the same CDR3. The chain joins TRBV2 to TRBJ2-5; D is uncertain. Trimming stripped 5 bases from V and 2 bases from J, with 3 bases between. In germline, CDR1 is SNHLY, CDR2 FYNNEI. This CDR3 region has 11 residues. CDR3 nucleotides: TGTGCCAGCAGTATTCAAGAGACCCAGTACTTC. It is translated as CASSIQETQYF.

To note about this clone: Other DNA sequences within the sample encode an identical CDR3. This rearrangement joins TRBV7-9 to TRBJ2-1; 13 nucleotides line up with TRBD2. The CDR3 is made up of 16 amino acids. With 4 bases clipped from V and 2 bases from J, the junction kept 2 bases outside the gene matches. Germline V gene data show CDR1 as SEHNR and CDR2 as FQNEAQ (reference sequence). The chain's CDR3 is CASSSGTSGAYNEQFF. The CDR3 DNA reads TGTGCCAGCAGCTCGGGGACTAGCGGGGCCTACAATGAGCAGTTCTTC.

The CDR3 is CASSLGIGGVAEAFF. CDR3 DNA sequence: TGCGCCAGCAGCTTGGGGATCGGGGGAGTCGCTGAAGCTTTCTTT. The rearrangement uses TRBV5-1 and TRBJ1-1, with a weak D call TRBD1 (5 bases). CDR1 is SGHRS and CDR2 is YFSETQ in the germline V gene. The CDR3 sequence is 15 residues long. V gave up 0 bases and J gave up 6 bases, with 15 bases separating them. Variable domain in full (rest from reference TRBV5-1 and TRBJ1-1): KAGVTQTPRYLIKTRGQQVTLSCSPISGHRSVSWYQQTPGQGLQFLFEYFSETQRNKGNFPGRFSGRQFSNSRSEMNVSTLELGDSALYLCASSLGIGGVAEAFFGQGTRLTVV.

This clone was detected once. The identical CDR3 is also encoded by other nucleotide sequences in the sample. CDR3 in amino acids: CASSPGTSGNEQFF. The CDR3 coding sequence is TGTGCCAGCTCACCCGGGACTAGCGGGAATGAGCAGTTCTTC. The chain recombines TRBV18 with TRBJ2-1; 12 bases agree with TRBD2. Trimming at V came to 3 bases and at J to 7 bases, leaving 1 base not matched to a gene. The CDR3 runs 14 residues. Germline V gives CDR1 KGHSH, CDR2 LQKENI. Full variable domain (remainder filled in from reference TRBV18 and TRBJ2-1): NAGVMQNPRHLVRRRGQEARLRCSPMKGHSHVYWYRQLPEEGLKFMVYLQKENIIDESGMPKERFSAEFPKEGPSILRIQQVVRGDSAAYFCASSPGTSGNEQFFGPGTRLTVL.

V is TRBV18 and J is TRBJ2-7, with unresolved D. The CDR3 extends over 14 amino acids. CDR1 is KGHSH, CDR2 LQKENI, per germline. The V gene lost 0 bases and the J gene lost 5 bases, with 11 bases spanning the gap. CDR3 sequence: CASSPPGNGDEQYF. The CDR3 bases are TGTGCCAGCTCACCACCGGGGAATGGGGACGAGCAGTACTTC.

This clone has a single count. This sequence joins TRBV5-1 and TRBJ1-3, with 8 bases fitting TRBD1. CDR1 SGHRS and CDR2 YFSETQ come from the germline V gene. With 4 bases clipped from V and 1 base from J, the junction kept 7 bases outside the gene matches. The CDR3 length is 16 residues. The CDR3 coding sequence is TGCGCCAGCAGCCCGTATACAGGGGGGTCTGGAAACACCATATATTTT. Translation gives CASSPYTGGSGNTIYF.

CDR3 coding DNA: TGTGCCAGCAGTCGCCTGACTAGCGGGATTTTGGCCGGGGAGCTGTTTTTT. This gives the protein CASSRLTSGILAGELFF. The chain links TRBV14 to TRBJ2-2, with TRBD2 matching over 11 bases. Per the germline V gene, CDR1 is SGHDN and CDR2 is FVKESK. The junction had 12 bases not matched to a gene; V was cut back by 6 bases and J by 6 bases. The CDR3 is made up of 17 amino acids.

This clone is a singleton in its sample. V gene TRBV9 combines with J gene TRBJ1-2; 7 nucleotides line up with TRBD1. J gave up 0 bases and V 4 bases, and 6 bases lay outside the gene matches. The CDR3 length is 15 residues. The germline V gene encodes CDR1 SGDLS and CDR2 YYNGEE. The CDR3 is CASSRGGQTNYGYTF. CDR3 coding DNA: TGTGCCAGCAGCAGGGGGGGACAGACTAACTATGGCTACACCTTC.

The V and J genes are TRBV5-1 and TRBJ2-3; possibly TRBD2 for D (7 bases). The V gene's germline CDR1 is SGHRS and CDR2 YFSETQ. The CDR3 extends over 16 amino acids. V was pared by 0 bases and J by 3 bases, with 14 bases between. The CDR3 nucleotides read TGCGCCAGCAGCTTGGGAGTACAGGGAGGGACAGATACGCAGTATTTT. Translating it yields CASSLGVQGGTDTQYF. The complete variable domain, with remaining parts taken from reference TRBV5-1 and TRBJ2-3, reads KAGVTQTPRYLIKTRGQQVTLSCSPISGHRSVSWYQQTPGQGLQFLFEYFSETQRNKGNFPGRFSGRQFSNSRSEMNVSTLELGDSALYLCASSLGVQGGTDTQYFGPGTRLTVL.

The gene calls are TRBV5-6 and TRBJ2-7; 7 nucleotides agree with TRBD1. The CDR3 runs 14 residues. From germline, CDR1 is SGHDT and CDR2 YYEEEE. The ends lost 4 bases at V and 0 bases at J; junction bases unmatched: 4. The CDR3 nucleotides are TGTGCCAGCAGCAACAACAGGGGCTCCTACGAGCAGTACTTC. It codes for CASSNNRGSYEQYF.

This rearrangement joins TRBV5-6 to TRBJ2-3; 7 positions agree with TRBD2. CDR1 is SGHDT, CDR2 YYEEEE, per germline. This CDR3 spans 16 amino acids. V was clipped by 6 bases and J by 0 bases; unmatched bases: 10. CDR3 sequence: CASTAYGEGSTDTQYF. The DNA of the CDR3 is TGTGCCAGCACCGCCTACGGGGAGGGAAGCACAGATACGCAGTATTTT.

This chain uses TRBV11-2 with TRBJ2-3; 7 nucleotides match TRBD2. This CDR3 has 17 amino acids. Germline CDR1 reads SGHAT; CDR2 reads FQNNGV. J lost 4 bases, V lost 3 bases, and 13 bases had no gene match. CDR3 in amino acids: CASSFSSGLMGADTQYF. In DNA form, the CDR3 reads TGTGCCAGCAGCTTCTCTAGCGGTCTTATGGGGGCAGATACGCAGTATTTT.

The chain combines TRBV29-1 with TRBJ2-3; TRBD2 aligns across 10 bases. The V gene end was trimmed by 3 bases and the J gene end by 2 bases; junction bases not matched to a gene: 5. CDR3 length: 15 amino acids. Germline V gene sequence: CDR1 SQVTM, CDR2 ANQGSEA. The CDR3 DNA follows: TGCAGCGTTGAGGAGCTAGCGGGAGTCACAGATACGCAGTATTTT. Protein sequence: CSVEELAGVTDTQYF.

The gene calls are TRBV30 and TRBJ1-1; 9 bases agree with TRBD1. CDR1 is GTSNPN, CDR2 SVGIG, per germline (reference sequence). There are 14 residues in the CDR3. Unmatched junction bases numbered 6, after V lost 4 bases and J lost 3 bases. The CDR3 nucleotides read TGTGCCTGGACCCGGGGACAGGGAGACACTGAAGCTTTCTTT. Translating it yields CAWTRGQGDTEAFF. The whole variable domain, remainder taken from reference TRBV30 and TRBJ1-1, is SQTIHQWPATLVQPVGSPLSLECTVEGTSNPNLYWYRQAAGRGLQLLFYSVGIGQISSEVPQNLSASRPQDRQFILSSKKLLLSDSGFYLCAWTRGQGDTEAFFGQGTRLTVV.

In its sample, this clone was seen once. The rearrangement uses TRBV5-1 and TRBJ2-1, with TRBD2 matching over 9 bases. The CDR3 contains 17 residues. V was clipped by 4 bases and J by 5 bases; unmatched bases: 13. Germline lookup yields CDR1 SGHRS and CDR2 YFSETQ. The chain's CDR3 is CASSNPFGAGGHNEQFF. As DNA, the CDR3 is TGCGCCAGCAGCAATCCTTTCGGTGCGGGAGGGCACAATGAGCAGTTCTTC.

V and J are TRBV10-3 and TRBJ1-2, with D tentatively TRBD1 (6 bases). The CDR3 has 13 residues. CDR1 and CDR2 (germline): ENHRY, SYGVKD. Trimming took 6 bases from V and 4 from J, leaving 12 bases between them. CDR3 loop: CAIRLMTGYGYTF. CDR3 coding DNA: TGTGCCATCAGGTTAATGACAGGCTATGGCTACACCTTC.

This rearrangement joins TRBV9 to TRBJ2-3; weak D call: TRBD2 (6 bases). CDR1 and CDR2 from the germline V gene are SGDLS and YYNGEE. There are 15 residues in the CDR3. Trimming stripped 3 bases from V and 1 base from J, with 12 bases between. CDR3 in DNA: TGTGCCAGCAGCGCAGGGACTTTTGGCACAGATACGCAGTATTTT. Translated, it gives CASSAGTFGTDTQYF.

The rearrangement uses TRBV19 and TRBJ1-5; D is possibly TRBD1 (6 bases). The germline CDR1 and CDR2 sequences are LNHDA and SQIVND (reference sequence). Trimming removed 5 bases from V and 2 bases from J, with 19 bases in between. This CDR3 has 17 residues. The CDR3 DNA is TGTGCCAGTAGTCCCTCGTGGGGGGCTAAGGGCAATCAGCCCCAGCATTTT. Translated: CASSPSWGAKGNQPQHF.